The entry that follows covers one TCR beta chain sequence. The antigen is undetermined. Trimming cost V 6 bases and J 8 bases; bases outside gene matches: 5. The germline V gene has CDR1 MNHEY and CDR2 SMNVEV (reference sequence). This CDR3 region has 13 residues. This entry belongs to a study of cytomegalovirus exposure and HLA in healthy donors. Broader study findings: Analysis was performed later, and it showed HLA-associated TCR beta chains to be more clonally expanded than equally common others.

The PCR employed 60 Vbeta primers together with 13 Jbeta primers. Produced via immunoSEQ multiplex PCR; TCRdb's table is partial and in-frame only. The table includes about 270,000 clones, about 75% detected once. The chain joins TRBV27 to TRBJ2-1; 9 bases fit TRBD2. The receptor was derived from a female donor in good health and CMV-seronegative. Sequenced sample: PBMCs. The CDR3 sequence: CASSGAGGDEQFF. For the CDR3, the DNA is TGTGCCAGCAGCGGAGCGGGAGGCGATGAGCAGTTCTTC.